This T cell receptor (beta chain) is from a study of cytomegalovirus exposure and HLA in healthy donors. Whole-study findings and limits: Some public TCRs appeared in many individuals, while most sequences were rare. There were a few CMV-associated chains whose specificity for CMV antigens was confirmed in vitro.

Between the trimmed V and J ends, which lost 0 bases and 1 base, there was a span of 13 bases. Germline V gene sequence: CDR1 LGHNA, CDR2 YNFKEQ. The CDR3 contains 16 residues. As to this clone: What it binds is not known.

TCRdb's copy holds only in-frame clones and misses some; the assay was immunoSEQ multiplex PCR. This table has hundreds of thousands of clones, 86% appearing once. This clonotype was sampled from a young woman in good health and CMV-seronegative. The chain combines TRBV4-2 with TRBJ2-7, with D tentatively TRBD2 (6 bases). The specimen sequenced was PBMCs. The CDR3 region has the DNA TGTGCCAGCAGCCAAGATGGCTCGGGGGTATCCTACGAGCAGTACTTC. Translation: CASSQDGSGVSYEQYF.